These T cell receptor beta chains were read from a single sample in a study of siplizumab effects on memory and regulatory T cells. No antigens are known for them. The repertoire was sequenced with immunoSEQ multiplex PCR; TCRdb's copy has only in-frame clones and lacks some. The repertoire includes approximately 9,700 clones, around 40% of them detected once, and approximately 11% sits in the top ten. The specimen sequenced was CFSE-low (dividing) CD8+ T cells sorted from an allogeneic mixed lymphocyte reaction. The receptors come from a human donor in good health; the cells came from an allogeneic mixed lymphocyte reaction. The CDR3 runs from the conserved cysteine through the conserved F or W. D genes are given only for firm matches. Expanded clones get a size class; other rows say once, few or many, or leave the size out.

CDR3aa,CDR3nt,j_gene,d_gene,abundance,v_gene
CASSPSPALEQYF,TGTGCCAGCAGCCCCTCCCCTGCCTTGGAGCAGTACTTC,TRBJ2-7,-,-,TRBV14
CASSSGTTGQSTEAFF,TGTGCCAGCAGCTCCGGGACGACAGGGCAGAGCACTGAAGCTTTCTTT,TRBJ1-1,TRBD1,-,TRBV5-6
CASSPRTSGNEQFF,TGTGCCAGCAGTCCTAGGACTAGCGGCAATGAGCAGTTCTTC,TRBJ2-1,TRBD2,-,TRBV6-1
CASSEGNPTDTQYF,TGTGCCAGCAGTGAAGGCAATCCCACAGATACGCAGTATTTT,TRBJ2-3,-,once,TRBV6-4
CASSEWGQGDQPQHF,TGTGCCAGCAGTGAATGGGGGCAGGGCGATCAGCCCCAGCATTTT,TRBJ1-5,-,-,TRBV25-1
CASSTTGLHYGYTF,TGTGCCAGCAGCACGACAGGCCTTCACTATGGCTACACCTTC,TRBJ1-2,-,-,TRBV7-9
CASSNGDREPQETQYF,TGCGCCAGCAGCAACGGGGACAGGGAACCACAAGAGACCCAGTACTTC,TRBJ2-5,TRBD1,-,TRBV5-1
CASSQVASPTEAFF,TGCGCCAGCAGCCAAGTTGCCTCCCCCACTGAAGCTTTCTTT,TRBJ1-1,-,-,TRBV4-1
CASLDRGGYTF,TGTGCCAGCCTGGACAGGGGCGGCTACACCTTC,TRBJ1-2,TRBD1,-,TRBV7-9
CSVEGNSAEQFF,TGCAGCGTTGAGGGAAATTCTGCCGAGCAGTTCTTC,TRBJ2-1,-,-,TRBV29-1
CASSKTVRSSGNTIYF,TGTGCCAGCAGCAAAACAGTCCGGAGTTCTGGAAACACCATATATTTT,TRBJ1-3,-,few,TRBV21-1
CASSLGRREQYF,TGTGCCAGCAGCTTAGGCCGTCGCGAGCAGTACTTC,TRBJ2-7,-,medium-sized,TRBV7-6
CASSATGLNTEAFF,TGTGCCAGCAGCGCGACGGGCCTGAACACTGAAGCTTTCTTT,TRBJ1-1,-,-,TRBV9
CASSWTGVGTEAFF,TGTGCCAGCAGTTGGACAGGGGTTGGGACTGAAGCTTTCTTT,TRBJ1-1,TRBD1,medium-sized,TRBV28
CASSSLVEGEKLFF,TGTGCCAGCAGCTCCCTTGTGGAGGGAGAAAAACTGTTTTTT,TRBJ1-4,-,-,TRBV13
CAISESFFGEKLFF,TGTGCCATCAGTGAGTCCTTTTTCGGGGAAAAACTGTTTTTT,TRBJ1-4,-,-,TRBV10-3
CASSQDPGDSGNTIYF,TGCGCCAGCAGCCAAGACCCCGGAGACTCTGGAAACACCATATATTTT,TRBJ1-3,-,medium-sized,TRBV4-1
CASSLMGGGDTQYF,TGTGCCAGCAGCTTGATGGGGGGCGGGGATACGCAGTATTTT,TRBJ2-3,-,few,TRBV5-4
CASSQLAGAYEQYF,TGCGCCAGCAGCCAACTAGCGGGGGCCTACGAGCAGTACTTC,TRBJ2-7,TRBD2,-,TRBV4-3
CASSPDSYQPQHF,TGCGCCAGCAGCCCGGACAGTTATCAGCCCCAGCATTTT,TRBJ1-5,-,-,TRBV4-1
CASSLSVRGGSNEQYF,TGTGCCAGCAGCTTAAGTGTCAGGGGCGGGAGTAACGAGCAGTACTTC,TRBJ2-7,-,-,TRBV7-3
CASSLLGAVGEQYF,TGTGCCAGCAGTTTACTGGGGGCGGTTGGCGAGCAGTACTTC,TRBJ2-7,-,-,TRBV27
CASSYSGQQDEQYF,TGTGCCAGCAGTTATTCCGGACAGCAGGACGAGCAGTACTTC,TRBJ2-7,-,many,TRBV6-5
CASSLGGQGAHEQYF,TGTGCCAGCAGCTTGGGTGGACAGGGGGCACACGAGCAGTACTTC,TRBJ2-7,TRBD1,-,TRBV5-4
CASSLGRMYNEQFF,TGTGCCAGCAGCTTAGGGAGGATGTACAATGAGCAGTTCTTC,TRBJ2-1,-,medium-sized,TRBV11-1
CASGLPLGSEQYF,TGTGCTAGTGGTCTCCCCCTGGGTTCCGAGCAGTACTTC,TRBJ2-7,-,-,TRBV12-5
CASERGPYTGELFF,TGTGCCAGCGAACGGGGACCCTACACCGGGGAGCTGTTTTTT,TRBJ2-2,-,-,TRBV6-1
CASSPRNPTEAFF,TGTGCCAGCAGCCCGCGCAACCCGACTGAAGCTTTCTTT,TRBJ1-1,-,-,TRBV13
CASGRGDRGRNTEAFF,TGCGCCAGCGGTCGAGGGGACAGGGGAAGGAACACTGAAGCTTTCTTT,TRBJ1-1,TRBD1,-,TRBV10-1
CASSLVGTPGQGYTF,TGTGCCAGCAGCTTAGTGGGGACCCCGGGCCAAGGCTACACCTTC,TRBJ1-2,-,few,TRBV13
CASSVTSGGRLGETQYF,TGTGCCAGTAGTGTCACTAGCGGGGGACGCCTGGGGGAGACCCAGTACTTC,TRBJ2-5,TRBD2,medium-sized,TRBV19
CASSSQDRGVADTQYF,TGTGCCAGCAGCTCTCAGGACAGGGGCGTCGCAGATACGCAGTATTTT,TRBJ2-3,TRBD1,few,TRBV9
CASSLNSYEQYF,TGTGCCAGCAGTCTAAACAGCTACGAGCAGTACTTC,TRBJ2-7,-,-,TRBV6-5